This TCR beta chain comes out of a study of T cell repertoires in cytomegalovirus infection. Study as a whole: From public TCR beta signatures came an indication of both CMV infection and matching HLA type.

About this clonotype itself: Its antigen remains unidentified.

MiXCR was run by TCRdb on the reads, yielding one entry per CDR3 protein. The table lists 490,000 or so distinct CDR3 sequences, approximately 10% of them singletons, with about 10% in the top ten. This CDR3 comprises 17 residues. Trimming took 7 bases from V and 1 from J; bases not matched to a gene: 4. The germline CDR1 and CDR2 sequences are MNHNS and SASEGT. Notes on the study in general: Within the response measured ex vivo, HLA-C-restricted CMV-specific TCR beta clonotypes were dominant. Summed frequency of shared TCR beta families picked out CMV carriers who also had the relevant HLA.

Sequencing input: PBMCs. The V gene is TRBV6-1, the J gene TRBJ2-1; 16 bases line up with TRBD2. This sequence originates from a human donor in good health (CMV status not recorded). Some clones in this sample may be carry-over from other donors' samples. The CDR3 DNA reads TGTGCCAGCACGGGGACTAGCGGGAGGGGGTCCTACAATGAGCAGTTCTTC. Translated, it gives CASTGTSGRGSYNEQFF.